This TCR beta chain was found in a study of blood T cells in healthy people across ages (dated by TCRdb to between 2014 and 2016). Context from the whole study: In model experiments, roughly one uniquely barcoded TCR beta cDNA molecule per two T cells was captured by template switching. The study measured age-related changes in TCR beta repertoire diversity using deep sequencing normalized with unique cDNA molecular identifiers. The donors were split into four age groups: young (average about 16 years), middle-aged (about 40), aged (more than 60) and long-lived (approximately 89). Two additional independent replicas of 1 million unique cDNA reads from the same blood draw were analyzed for two donors (one aged 18 to 29 and one aged 80 or older).

Systemically healthy Caucasian individuals from Russia, roughly 40 in total and aged roughly 6 to 90 years, were included as donors. Each donor gave ten milliliters of peripheral blood, collected into EDTA-treated Vacutainer tubes. Ficoll-Paque density-gradient centrifugation was used to isolate PBMCs, with at least 6 million per sample. Total RNA was extracted from PBMCs with Trizol reagent, with at least 6 micrograms obtained per sample. For every donor, an aliquot of PBMCs went through flow cytometry to measure the percentages of naive CD45RAhigh/CD27high T cells. Regarding this clonotype: It has no known antigen specificity. One end of the junction fails to match germline, which may point to a read error.

Study-wide findings and limitations: The percentage of naive T cells measured by flow cytometry correlated strongly with observed TCR beta diversity. Observed TCR beta diversity per million T cells fell roughly linearly with age, and a significant reduction was already apparent by age about 38. Estimates of total diversity based on one million sequenced T cells were considered lower bounds and underestimates. Because profiling used bulk unsorted PBMCs, naive and antigen-experienced compartments could not be compared conclusively. Because donor CMV infection status was unknown, age-related changes in expanded clonotypes were potentially confounded. The long-lived group showed more naive CD4+ T cells, fewer expanded clones and increased TCR diversity than the aged group, suggesting age selection.

CDR1 and CDR2, per the germline V gene (reference sequence), are SEHNR and FQNEAQ. Inclusive of the bounding cysteine and phenylalanine, the CDR3 is 16 residues long. CDR3 DNA is the only sequence kept; it has 48 bases, read in frame from the first base. Library preparation employed 5' RACE. Sequencing was carried out with an Illumina HiSeq 2500. A second 7 to 11 cycle PCR used a sample-barcoded 5' primer and a J-beta primer mix. Each TCR beta cDNA molecule received a unique molecular identifier from a template-switch 5' adaptor carrying 12 random nucleotides. At least 2.5 million CDR3-containing paired-end reads were obtained from each sample. All of the RNA was converted into first-strand cDNA using the Mint cDNA synthesis kit, with a TRBC-specific oligonucleotide serving as the primer. Following uracil-DNA glycosylase treatment, all cDNA underwent a first 18-cycle PCR with the universal primers M1SS and BC2_uni_R. In the paper's pipeline: For normalization, 1 million high-quality reads were randomly selected from each sample, with every read carrying a distinct molecular identifier. Reads with shared molecular identifiers were discarded instead of being binned into consensus sequences. MiTCR, set to a Q25 quality threshold and the strictest error-elimination algorithm, was used for CDR3 identification, clonotype clustering and error correction. A nonparametric unseen species model using Euler transformation provided a lower-bound estimate of total TCR beta diversity. The public reads were run again by TCRdb, first through fastp at Q25 and then through MiXCR, and only productive beta chains were kept. One record per CDR3 amino acid sequence lists the most common genes and DNA. These V and J calls derive from TCRdb rather than the authors' analysis. This sample has about 930,000 distinct CDR3 sequences in its table, and about 28% of those were observed once. Roughly 10% of the sample lies in the top ten.

The same specimen was also included in a second study, on T cells of mothers and their children. From that second study: Nine systemically healthy Caucasian individuals served as donors, namely three mothers together with their six children. cDNA synthesis consumed the entire amount of extracted RNA, loaded at around 1.5 ug RNA in each 15 ul reaction. Sample barcodes and 2-4 random nucleotides were added via the M1S primer in the second PCR. Over 8.5 million TCR beta CDR3 reads came from each mother, compared with approximately 3 million reads from each child. Thymic selection shapes the output of TCR recombination in a similar way in related and unrelated pairs, and inherited differences have a minor effect. Normalized repertoire overlap was always found to be slightly, but never significantly, higher in related mother-child pairs than in unrelated mother-child pairs. No persistent microchimeric T cell clones were found, with a detection sensitivity of approximately 100 clones per million clonotypes. To look for features that set related mother-child pairs apart from unrelated individuals, the researchers ran deep NGS to compare the TCR beta repertoires of mothers and children. Mothers averaged about 40 +/- 4 years of age and children averaged roughly 10 +/- 4 years. After adapters were ligated using NEBNext reagents, the libraries underwent 100+100 nt paired-end sequencing on an Illumina HiSeq 2000. Mother and child libraries were prepared a month apart and sequenced in separate runs to prevent cross-contamination. Each donor had between roughly 450,000 and 2,100,000 distinct TCR beta clonotypes identified. Naive TCR beta clonotypes were estimated from low-frequency clonotypes matched to each donor's FACS-determined naive share, without sorting.

The chain couples TRBV7-9 to TRBJ2-6, with a weak D call of TRBD1 (5 bases match). This TCR derives from a woman aged 35 to 49 in good health. Sequencing input: blood. The CDR3 amino acid sequence is: CVSSLSQGSGANVLTF. The sequenced DNA is TGTGTCAGCAGCTTATCGCAGGGTTCTGGGGCCAACGTCCTGACTTTC. Where the CDR3 stops, the reference TRBV7-9 and TRBJ2-6 genes take over; the full variable domain is DTGVSQNPRHKITKRGQNVTFRCDPISEHNRLYWYRQTLGQGPEFLTYFQNEAQLEKSRLLSDRFSAERPKGSFSTLEIQRTEQGDSAMYLCVSSLSQGSGANVLTFGAGSRLTVL.